The clone carrying this TCR beta chain was detected a few times. Its specificity is unknown. Quantitative 5'-RACE with molecular barcodes was used to make the TCR beta libraries. In TCRdb, the 5' RACE reads were re-called with MiXCR into one record per CDR3 protein. The sample shows 350,000 or so distinct CDR3 sequences, approximately 14% of them seen only once. The source of the sample is a study of CD8 T cells in ankylosing spondylitis. Study results and caveats: Several of the motif variants were reported before in synovial fluid and blood from reactive arthritis.

Germline CDR1 SGHRS, CDR2 YFSETQ. V gave up 2 bases and J gave up 0 bases, with 9 bases separating them. The CDR3 consists of 16 residues. The sample taken for sequencing was blood, either unsorted or a sorted T cell fraction (not recorded which). The J gene is TRBJ2-6, the V gene TRBV5-1; no firm D call. This sequence was found in a male donor with ankylosing spondylitis or in good health (not recorded which). CDR3 amino acids: CASSFQAPSGANVLTF. The CDR3 DNA follows: TGCGCCAGCAGCTTTCAGGCCCCCTCTGGGGCCAACGTCCTGACTTTC.